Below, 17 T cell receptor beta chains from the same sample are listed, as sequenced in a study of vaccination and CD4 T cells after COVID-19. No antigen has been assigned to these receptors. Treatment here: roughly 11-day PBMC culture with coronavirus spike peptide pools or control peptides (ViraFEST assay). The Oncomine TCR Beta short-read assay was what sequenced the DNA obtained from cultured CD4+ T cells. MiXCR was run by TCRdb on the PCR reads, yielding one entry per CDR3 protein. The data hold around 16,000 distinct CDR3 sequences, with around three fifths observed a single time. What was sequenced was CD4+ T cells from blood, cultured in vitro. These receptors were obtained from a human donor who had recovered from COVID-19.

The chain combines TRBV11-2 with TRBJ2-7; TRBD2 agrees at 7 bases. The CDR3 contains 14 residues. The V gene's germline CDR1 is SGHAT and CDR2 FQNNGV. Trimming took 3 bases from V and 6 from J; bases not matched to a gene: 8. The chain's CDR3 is CASSFNGGTGEQYF. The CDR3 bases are TGTGCCAGCAGCTTTAACGGGGGGACGGGCGAGCAGTACTTC. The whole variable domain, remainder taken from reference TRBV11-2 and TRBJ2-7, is EAGVAQSPRYKIIEKRQSVAFWCNPISGHATLYWYQQILGQGPKLLIQFQNNGVVDDSQLPKDRFSAERLKGVDSTLKIQPAKLEDSAVYLCASSFNGGTGEQYFGPGTRLTVT.

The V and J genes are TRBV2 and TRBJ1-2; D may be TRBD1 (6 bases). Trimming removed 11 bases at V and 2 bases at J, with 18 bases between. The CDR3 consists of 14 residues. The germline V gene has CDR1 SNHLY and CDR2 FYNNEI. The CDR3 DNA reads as TGTGCCGGCACCGGGAGAGGGGGGAACTATGGCTACACCTTC. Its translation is CAGTGRGGNYGYTF.

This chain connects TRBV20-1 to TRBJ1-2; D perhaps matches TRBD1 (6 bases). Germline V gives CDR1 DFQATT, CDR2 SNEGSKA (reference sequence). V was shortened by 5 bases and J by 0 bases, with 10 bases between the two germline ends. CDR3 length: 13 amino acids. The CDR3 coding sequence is TGCAGTGCTCCAGGGGTAGCTAACTATGGCTACACCTTC. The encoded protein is CSAPGVANYGYTF.

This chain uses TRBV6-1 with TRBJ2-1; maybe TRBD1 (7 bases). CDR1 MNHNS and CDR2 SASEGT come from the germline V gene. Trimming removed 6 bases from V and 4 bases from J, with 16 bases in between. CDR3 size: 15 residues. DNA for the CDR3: TGTGCCAGCAGATTGGAAGCAGGGGGGTACAATGAGCAGTTCTTC. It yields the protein CASRLEAGGYNEQFF.

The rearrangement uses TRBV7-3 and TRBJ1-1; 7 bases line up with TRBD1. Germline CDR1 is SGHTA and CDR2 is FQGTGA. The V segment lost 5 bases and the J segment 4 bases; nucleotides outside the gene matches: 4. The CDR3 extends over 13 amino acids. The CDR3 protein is CASSTGTVTEAFF. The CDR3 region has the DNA TGTGCCAGCAGCACCGGGACAGTCACTGAAGCTTTCTTT. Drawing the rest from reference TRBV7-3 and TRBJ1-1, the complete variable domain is GAGVSQTPSNKVTEKGKYVELRCDPISGHTALYWYRQSLGQGPEFLIYFQGTGAADDSGLPNDRFFAVRPEGSVSTLKIQRTERGDSAVYLCASSTGTVTEAFFGQGTRLTVV.

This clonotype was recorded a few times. CDR3 sequence (DNA): TGCAGTGCTAGCCTTTTCGGCAGGGCTTACTATGGCTACACCTTC. It translates to CSASLFGRAYYGYTF. The rearrangement links TRBV20-1 to TRBJ1-2, with D possibly matching TRBD1 (5 bases). Germline CDR1 is DFQATT and CDR2 is SNEGSKA (reference sequence). V lost 3 bases, J lost 3 bases, and 17 bases lay in between. This CDR3 region has 15 residues.

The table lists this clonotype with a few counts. CDR3 nucleotide sequence: TGCAGTGCTAGAGATACGAGGGATCGCCAGCCCCAGCATTTT. Translation gives CSARDTRDRQPQHF. The rearrangement links TRBV20-1 to TRBJ1-5; D gene uncertain. V was cut by 0 bases and J by 7 bases, with 13 bases left in between. The CDR3 length is 14 residues. CDR1 is DFQATT and CDR2 is SNEGSKA in the germline V gene (reference sequence).

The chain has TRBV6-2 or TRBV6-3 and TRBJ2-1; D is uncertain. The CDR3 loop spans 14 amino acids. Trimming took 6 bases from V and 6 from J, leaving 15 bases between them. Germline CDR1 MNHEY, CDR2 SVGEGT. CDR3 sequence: CASRPPGSVNEQFF. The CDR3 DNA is TGTGCCAGCAGACCCCCGGGCAGCGTCAATGAGCAGTTCTTC.

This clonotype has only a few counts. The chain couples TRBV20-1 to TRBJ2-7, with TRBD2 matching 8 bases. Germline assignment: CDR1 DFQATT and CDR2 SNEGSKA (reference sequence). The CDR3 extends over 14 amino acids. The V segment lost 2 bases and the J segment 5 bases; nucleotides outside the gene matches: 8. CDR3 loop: CSARKPGLGNEQYF. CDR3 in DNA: TGCAGTGCTAGAAAACCGGGACTAGGTAACGAGCAGTACTTC.

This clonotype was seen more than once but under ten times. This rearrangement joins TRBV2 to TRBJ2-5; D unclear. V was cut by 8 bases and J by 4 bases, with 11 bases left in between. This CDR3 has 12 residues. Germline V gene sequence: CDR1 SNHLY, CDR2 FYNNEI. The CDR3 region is CASRRISETQYF. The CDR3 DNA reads TGTGCCAGCCGACGGATATCAGAGACCCAGTACTTC.

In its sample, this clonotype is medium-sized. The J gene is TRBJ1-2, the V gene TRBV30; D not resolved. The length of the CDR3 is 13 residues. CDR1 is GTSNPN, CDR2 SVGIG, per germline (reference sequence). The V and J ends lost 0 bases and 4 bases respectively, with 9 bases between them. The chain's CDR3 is CAWSVGRIYGYTF. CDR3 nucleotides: TGTGCCTGGAGTGTCGGGCGGATCTATGGCTACACCTTC.

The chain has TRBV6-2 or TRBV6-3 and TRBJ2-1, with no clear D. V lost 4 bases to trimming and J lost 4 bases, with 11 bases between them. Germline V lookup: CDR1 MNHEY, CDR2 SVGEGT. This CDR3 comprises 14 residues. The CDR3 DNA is TGTGCCAGCAGTTCCCGGACGGATTACAATGAGCAGTTCTTC. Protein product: CASSSRTDYNEQFF.

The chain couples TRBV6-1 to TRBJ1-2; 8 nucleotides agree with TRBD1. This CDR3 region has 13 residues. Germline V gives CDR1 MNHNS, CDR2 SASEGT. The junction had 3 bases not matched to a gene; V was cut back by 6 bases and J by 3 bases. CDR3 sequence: CASRLTGDYGYTF. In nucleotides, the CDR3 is TGTGCCAGCAGATTGACAGGGGACTATGGCTACACCTTC.

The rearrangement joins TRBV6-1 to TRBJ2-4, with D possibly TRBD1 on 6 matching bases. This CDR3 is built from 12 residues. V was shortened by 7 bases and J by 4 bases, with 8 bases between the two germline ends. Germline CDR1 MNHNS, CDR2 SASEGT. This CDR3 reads CASMDSKNIQYF. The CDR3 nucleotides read TGTGCCAGCATGGACAGTAAAAACATTCAGTACTTC.

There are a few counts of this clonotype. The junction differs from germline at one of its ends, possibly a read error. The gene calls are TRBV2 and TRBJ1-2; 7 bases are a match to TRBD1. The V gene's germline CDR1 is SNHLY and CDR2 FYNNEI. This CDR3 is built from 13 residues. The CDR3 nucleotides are TGTGCCAGCAGAGAAGACAGGGAGTATGGCTACACCTTC. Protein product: CASREDREYGYTF. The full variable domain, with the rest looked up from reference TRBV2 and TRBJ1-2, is EPEVTQTPSHQVTQMGQEVILRCVPISNHLYFYWYRQILGQKVEFLVSFYNNEISEKSEIFDDQFSVERPDGSNFTLKIRSTKLEDSAMYFCASREDREYGYTFGSGTRLTVV.

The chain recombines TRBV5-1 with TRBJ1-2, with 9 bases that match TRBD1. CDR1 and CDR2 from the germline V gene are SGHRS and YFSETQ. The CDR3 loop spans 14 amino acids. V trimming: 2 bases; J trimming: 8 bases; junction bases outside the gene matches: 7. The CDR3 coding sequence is TGCGCCAGCAGCTTCCGGGACAGGGCAGGCGGCTACACCTTC. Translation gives CASSFRDRAGGYTF. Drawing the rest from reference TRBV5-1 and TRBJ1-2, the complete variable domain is KAGVTQTPRYLIKTRGQQVTLSCSPISGHRSVSWYQQTPGQGLQFLFEYFSETQRNKGNFPGRFSGRQFSNSRSEMNVSTLELGDSALYLCASSFRDRAGGYTFGSGTRLTVV.

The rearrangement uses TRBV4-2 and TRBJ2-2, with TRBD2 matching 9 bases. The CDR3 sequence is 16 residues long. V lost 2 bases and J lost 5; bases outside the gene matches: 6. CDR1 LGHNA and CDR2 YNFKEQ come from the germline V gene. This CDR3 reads CASSQNSGSVTGELFF. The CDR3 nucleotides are TGTGCCAGCAGCCAAAATAGCGGGAGTGTAACCGGGGAGCTGTTTTTT.